These 12 T cell receptor beta chains were all obtained from the same sample, sequenced in a study of Ad26.COV2.S vaccination and SARS-CoV-2 variants. Clones were read by immunoSEQ multiplex PCR, and TCRdb kept only the in-frame ones, dropping some. The sample yields approximately 360,000 clones, 83% seen once. The treatment here: around 19 received Ad26.COV2.S at low or high dose, single or two shots; a few received placebo; per-sample allocation not given. Sampling took place 63 days after the first vaccine or placebo injection. The specimen comprised peripheral blood, sampled in a trial of Ad26.COV2.S vaccine versus placebo. The receptor set was obtained from a person aged 18-65 years who received the Ad26.COV2.S COVID-19 vaccine or a placebo.

The chain is built from TRBV11-2 and TRBJ2-7; 8 nucleotides agree with TRBD2. CDR1 is SGHAT, CDR2 FQNNGV, per germline. The CDR3 loop spans 15 amino acids. J lost 1 base, V lost 5 bases, and 7 bases had no gene match. DNA for the CDR3: TGTGCCAGCAGCCGAATTGTAGCGGGGTCCTACGAGCAGTACTTC. Translated, it gives CASSRIVAGSYEQYF.

V usage is TRBV5-1 and J usage is TRBJ2-5; D is possibly TRBD1 (5 bases). This CDR3 region has 15 residues. The germline V and J ends were trimmed by 1 base and 5 bases, with 15 bases remaining between them. Germline loops: CDR1 SGHRS, CDR2 YFSETQ. In DNA, the CDR3 is TGCGCCAGCAGCTTGAGGGGAATCGGTTGGGAGACCCAGTACTTC. Amino acids: CASSLRGIGWETQYF.

Ten or more counts support this clone. This chain uses TRBV5-1 with TRBJ1-2; perhaps TRBD1 as D (5 bases). Looked up from germline, CDR1 is SGHRS and CDR2 is YFSETQ. The V end was cut by 4 bases, the J end by 2 bases, with 6 bases between. The CDR3 spans 12 residues. CDR3 in amino acids: CASSRDNYGYTF. The CDR3 DNA follows: TGCGCCAGCAGCCGGGACAACTATGGCTACACCTTC.

The chain joins TRBV5-1 to TRBJ2-1; TRBD2 matches 8 bases. This CDR3 is 16 amino acids long. V lost 1 base and J lost 6; bases outside the gene matches: 9. Looked up from germline, CDR1 is SGHRS and CDR2 is YFSETQ. This CDR3 reads CASSLISGSSGNEQFF. CDR3 nucleotides: TGCGCCAGCAGCTTGATCAGCGGGAGCTCCGGCAATGAGCAGTTCTTC.

The gene calls are TRBV6-5 and TRBJ2-7; 7 nucleotides match TRBD2. CDR3 size: 12 residues. Per the germline V gene, CDR1 is MNHEY and CDR2 is SVGAGI. V was clipped by 5 bases and J by 9 bases; unmatched bases: 7. The CDR3 nucleotides read TGTGCCAGCAGTCCGGGGGGACGGTTGCAGTACTTC. This sequence encodes CASSPGGRLQYF.

Here the CDR3 DNA reads TGTGCCAGCAGCTTGAGGGACAGGCGCAATCAGCCCCAGCATTTT. It is translated as CASSLRDRRNQPQHF. The gene calls are TRBV5-6 and TRBJ1-5; 8 nucleotides match TRBD1. The J segment lost 2 bases and the V segment lost 1 base, leaving 2 bases of the junction unmatched. This CDR3 is 15 amino acids long. Per the germline V gene, CDR1 is SGHDT and CDR2 is YYEEEE.

The chain uses TRBV19 and TRBJ1-2; D is possibly TRBD1 (6 bases). The CDR3 length is 13 residues. The germline V gene has CDR1 LNHDA and CDR2 SQIVND (reference sequence). The ends were cut back, 6 bases at V and 2 bases at J, with 10 bases in the middle. Here the CDR3 DNA reads TGTGCCAGTAGGATCGGGGGCAACTATGGCTACACCTTC. Its translation is CASRIGGNYGYTF.

The chain couples TRBV19 to TRBJ2-7; TRBD1 matches 8 bases. In germline, CDR1 is LNHDA, CDR2 SQIVND (reference sequence). The CDR3 runs 16 residues. V lost 7 bases and J lost 2; bases outside the gene matches: 13. The CDR3: CASTRKTGVGAYEQYF. CDR3 nucleotides: TGTGCCAGTACCCGAAAGACAGGGGTCGGGGCCTACGAGCAGTACTTC.

This clone occurred once. V is TRBV5-1 and J is TRBJ2-5, with 7 nucleotides matching TRBD2. The CDR3 runs 15 residues. The ends lost 7 bases at V and 8 bases at J; junction bases unmatched: 17. CDR1 is SGHRS, CDR2 YFSETQ, per germline. CDR3 sequence: CASSLVGPSGKTQYF. The DNA for the CDR3 is TGCGCCAGCTCCCTGGTGGGGCCTAGCGGCAAAACCCAGTACTTC.

This chain links TRBV4-2 with TRBJ2-2, with 12 bases that match TRBD2. Germline values: CDR1 LGHNA, CDR2 YNFKEQ. The CDR3 consists of 17 residues. Trimming removed 2 bases from V and 5 bases from J; junction bases left unmatched: 6. The CDR3 loop reads CASSQQLAGGGTGELFF. The CDR3 DNA is TGTGCCAGCAGCCAACAACTAGCGGGGGGAGGGACCGGGGAGCTGTTTTTT.

This clone was detected a few times. The chain combines TRBV4-3 with TRBJ1-6; no clear D gene. The V gene lost 4 bases and the J gene lost 9 bases, with 16 bases spanning the gap. Germline V CDR1 and CDR2: LGHNA, YSLEER. The CDR3 is made up of 15 amino acids. The CDR3 sequence: CASSRAMYDGSPLHF. CDR3 DNA sequence: TGCGCCAGCAGCCGGGCTATGTACGACGGTTCACCCCTCCACTTT.

As regards this clone: One end of the junction does not line up with germline, which may come from a read error. This chain connects TRBV7-2 to TRBJ2-7; 8 bases line up with TRBD1. The germline V gene encodes CDR1 SGHTA and CDR2 FQGNSA. CDR3 length equals 14 residues. CDR3 loop: CASSLGPGGDEQYF. In nucleotides, the CDR3 is TGTGCCAGCAGTTTAGGTCCAGGGGGCGACGAGCAGTACTTC. Supplemented by reference TRBV7-2 and TRBJ2-7, the full variable domain reads GAGVSQSPSNKVTEKGKDVELRCDPISGHTALYWYRQSLGQGLEFLIYFQGNSAPDKSGLPSDRFSAERTGGSVSTLTIQRTQQEDSAVYLCASSLGPGGDEQYFGPGTRLTVT.